The 13 T cell receptor beta chains below all came from one sample that was sequenced in a study of Ad26.COV2.S vaccination and SARS-CoV-2 variants. Specified treatment: some 19 received Ad26.COV2.S at low or high dose, single or two shots; five or six received placebo; per-sample allocation not given. Sampling was done on day 63 after the first vaccine or placebo injection. This table comes from immunoSEQ multiplex PCR, and its TCRdb copy is limited to in-frame clones, with some not included. The sample lists about 350,000 clones, 70% to 90% occurring once. This specimen consisted of peripheral blood, obtained in a trial of Ad26.COV2.S vaccine versus placebo. The source of these receptors is a person aged 18-60 years who received the Ad26.COV2.S COVID-19 vaccine or a placebo.

The CDR3 region is CASSLGQVGDEQFF. The CDR3 DNA follows: TGCGCCAGCAGCTTAGGACAGGTAGGGGATGAGCAGTTCTTC. This chain links TRBV5-1 with TRBJ2-1, with 7 positions matching TRBD1. Germline trimming cut 2 bases from V and 8 bases from J; bases unmatched to any gene: 7. Germline CDR1 reads SGHRS; CDR2 reads YFSETQ. The CDR3 is 14 residues long.

This chain joins TRBV30 and TRBJ2-3; perhaps TRBD1 as D (6 bases). V was pared by 0 bases and J by 3 bases, with 10 bases between. Germline assignment: CDR1 GTSNPN and CDR2 SVGIG (reference sequence). The CDR3 has 14 residues. The DNA of the CDR3 is TGTGCCTGGAGTGTACAGGGCGGGACAGATACGCAGTATTTT. It translates to CAWSVQGGTDTQYF.

The V gene is TRBV5-1, the J gene TRBJ1-1; TRBD1 might be the D (6 bases). Trimming pared 1 base from V and 6 bases from J, leaving 19 bases between. CDR1 and CDR2 from the germline V gene are SGHRS and YFSETQ. The CDR3 runs to 16 residues. CDR3 DNA sequence: TGCGCCAGCAGCTTGATGGGGGCCGGCCCGAGCTCTGAAGCTTTCTTT. Residues: CASSLMGAGPSSEAFF.

V and J are TRBV29-1 and TRBJ2-5; D is perhaps TRBD1 (5 bases). Germline V gives CDR1 SQVTM, CDR2 ANQGSEA. CDR3 size: 14 residues. V shed 4 bases and J shed 7 bases, with 19 bases lying between them. The CDR3 nucleotides are TGCAGCGTTGTAAAATCCGACAGTGTGGGGACCCAGTACTTC. Translation gives CSVVKSDSVGTQYF.

V is TRBV5-1 and J is TRBJ2-5; D not certain. CDR3 length: 14 residues. The V end lost 1 base, the J end lost 4 bases, and 11 bases lay between the germline ends. The germline CDR1 and CDR2 sequences are SGHRS and YFSETQ. The CDR3 sequence: CASSLSVVGETQYF. The CDR3 region has the DNA TGCGCCAGCAGCTTGTCGGTGGTCGGAGAGACCCAGTACTTC.

This sequence joins TRBV25-1 and TRBJ1-5; no definite D call. This CDR3 is 15 amino acids long. Germline CDR1 reads MGHDK; CDR2 reads SYGVNS. V was shortened by 5 bases and J by 4 bases, with 15 bases between the two germline ends. DNA of the CDR3: TGTGCCAGCAGTTTTAAAGTACTGTTAAATCAGCCCCAGCATTTT. This translates into CASSFKVLLNQPQHF.

The chain recombines TRBV28 with TRBJ2-1; perhaps D is TRBD1 or TRBD2 (6 bases each). There are 19 residues in the CDR3. The germline gives CDR1 MDHEN, CDR2 SYDVKM. Trimming removed 1 base at V and 8 bases at J, with 27 bases between. The CDR3 DNA reads as TGTGCCAGCAGTTTATTTTCGGCCCGCCAGGGGAGGAGGGTCCATGAGCAGTTCTTC. Amino acids: CASSLFSARQGRRVHEQFF.

The chain carries TRBV28 and TRBJ1-1; no clear D gene. Trimming cost V 3 bases and J 2 bases, with 4 bases left between them. In germline, CDR1 is MDHEN, CDR2 SYDVKM. CDR3 size: 12 residues. Here the CDR3 DNA reads TGTGCCAGCAGTTTGCAAAACACTGAAGCTTTCTTT. Its translation is CASSLQNTEAFF. The variable domain in full, completed from reference TRBV28 and TRBJ1-1, reads DVKVTQSSRYLVKRTGEKVFLECVQDMDHENMFWYRQDPGLGLRLIYFSYDVKMKEKGDIPEGYSVSREKKERFSLILESASTNQTSMYLCASSLQNTEAFFGQGTRLTVV.

V and J are TRBV3-1 (or the pseudogene TRBV3-2) and TRBJ2-7, with TRBD1 identical over 9 bases. Germline V lookup: CDR1 LGHDT, CDR2 YNNKEL (reference sequence). There are 17 residues in the CDR3. Trimming removed 0 bases from V and 2 bases from J; junction bases left unmatched: 8. CDR3 in amino acids: CASSQDPKQGAAYEQYF. The CDR3 DNA reads TGTGCCAGCAGCCAAGACCCAAAACAGGGGGCGGCCTACGAGCAGTACTTC.

This chain connects TRBV28 to TRBJ2-7; 7 bases line up with TRBD2. The CDR3 length is 14 residues. Unmatched junction bases numbered 9, after V lost 6 bases and J lost 4 bases. Germline-derived CDR1 and CDR2 are MDHEN and SYDVKM. The CDR3 spells CASRLRGGGYEQYF. CDR3 DNA: TGTGCCAGCAGACTCCGCGGGGGAGGGTACGAGCAGTACTTC.

The J gene is TRBJ2-7, the V gene TRBV4-1; 15 positions match TRBD2. The length of the CDR3 is 19 residues. With 2 bases clipped from V and 1 base from J, the junction kept 9 bases outside the gene matches. Germline CDR1 and CDR2: MGHRA and YSYEKL. CDR3 coding DNA: TGCGCCAGCAGCCAACGGACTAGCGGGAGGGCCATGGGGTCCTACGAGCAGTACTTC. This translates into CASSQRTSGRAMGSYEQYF.

Details on this clone: Because the CDR3's place on the DNA is in doubt, the DNA is left out and the CDR3 is given as listed by TCRdb. The rearrangement joins TRBV28 to TRBJ2-1; TRBD2, the D gene given by the table, was not confirmed from the DNA. Germline loops: CDR1 MDHEN, CDR2 SYDVKM. The CDR3 spans 19 amino acids, including both terminal residues. CDR3 sequence reads: CASSLKTGLSMSSSSGEFF.

The CDR3 region has the DNA TGTGCCAGCAGTTTATGGGGATCCCCCCAAAGAGAGACCCAGTACTTC. This gives the protein CASSLWGSPQRETQYF. This chain joins TRBV27 and TRBJ2-5; D is ambiguous. The germline V gene encodes CDR1 MNHEY and CDR2 SMNVEV (reference sequence). CDR3 length: 16 residues. V was clipped by 1 base and J by 4 bases, with 16 bases between them.